This TCR beta chain is from a study of T-cell memory formation after mild COVID-19. For the study at large: Largely donor-specific TCR clusters were found.

Sample barcodes and UMIs were carried by the TCR alpha and TCR beta cDNA libraries that 5'RACE generated with constant-segment primers. TCRdb itself ran the 5' RACE reads through MiXCR, one entry per CDR3 protein. The table lists around 250,000 distinct CDR3 sequences, approximately 9% of them singletons. General study findings and limits: Clones contracting over day 15 to 85 were CD4/CD8 balanced, with later expanders leaning CD4+.

The CDR3 has 18 residues. Germline V gives CDR1 SGHTA, CDR2 FQGNSA. V trimming: 1 base; J trimming: 0 bases; junction bases outside the gene matches: 9. This clonotype was detected many times. As yet, its antigen is unknown. The chain uses TRBV7-2 and TRBJ1-5; TRBD1 matches at 7 bases. The receptor's source is a man in his late teens or twenties who had mild COVID-19 (a few samples of this study predate the infection). Cell type and time point are not known. Sequenced: PBMCs or a T cell subset sorted from them (not recorded which). The CDR3 DNA reads as TGTGCCAGCAGCTTAGGGGGCGGACAGGCCTATAGCAATCAGCCCCAGCATTTT. This translates into CASSLGGGQAYSNQPQHF.